A selection of T cell receptor beta chains follows, all from one sample in a study of shared clonotypes between healthy human individuals. The assay was immunoSEQ multiplex PCR, and TCRdb's table has in-frame clones only and misses some. The table has nearly 500,000 clones, approximately 80% seen once; the top ten hold 13%. The material sequenced was PBMCs. Every receptor here comes from a woman aged 40 to 50 in good health. Some clones in this sample may be carry-over from other donors' samples. The CDR3 runs from the conserved cysteine through the conserved F or W. A D gene is named only where the DNA matches it firmly. Only some rows state a clone size, as once, few, many or a class for expanded clones.

V gene	J gene	clone size	D gene	CDR3 DNA	CDR3 protein
TRBV5-1	TRBJ2-3	NA	TRBD1	TGCGCCAGCAGCTCGGGACAGGGGGCTCGAAGCACAGATACGCAGTATTTT	CASSSGQGARSTDTQYF
TRBV6-4	TRBJ2-7	NA	TRBD2	TGTGCCAGCAGGATGGGACTAGCGGGATCTCAGGTCCGATCCTACGAGCAGTACTTC	CASRMGLAGSQVRSYEQYF
TRBV25-1	TRBJ2-2	NA	TRBD1	TGTGCCAGCAGTCCCACTACCGGGACAGGGGGAGCCGGGGAGCTGTTTTTT	CASSPTTGTGGAGELFF
TRBV10-3	TRBJ2-7	few	TRBD2	TGTGCCATCAGGGCTAGCGGGGGCGAGCAGTACTTC	CAIRASGGEQYF
TRBV30	TRBJ2-7	NA	NA	TGTGCCTGGAGTACAGCCTACGAGCAGTACTTC	CAWSTAYEQYF
TRBV23-1	TRBJ1-1	NA	NA	TGCGCCAGCAGTCAAACTGGGGGGACGGTGGTTGGCACTGAAGCTTTCTTT	CASSQTGGTVVGTEAFF
TRBV28	TRBJ2-3	NA	NA	TGTGCCAGCAGATTAGCGTTTAGCACAGATACGCAGTATTTT	CASRLAFSTDTQYF
TRBV6-6	TRBJ1-5	NA	NA	TGTGCCAGCAGGAATGCCGGACATCAGCCCCAGCATTTT	CASRNAGHQPQHF
TRBV2	TRBJ2-1	NA	NA	TGTGCCAGCATTGAACGGGTCCGGGTAAGTGAGCAGTTCTTC	CASIERVRVSEQFF
TRBV7-2	TRBJ2-4	NA	TRBD2	TGTGCCAGCAGCCAGGAGAGCGGGAGCATAATTTTCGCCAAAAACATTCAGTACTTC	CASSQESGSIIFAKNIQYF
TRBV2	TRBJ1-4	NA	NA	TGTGCCAGCAGTGTACAGACAGAAAATGAAAAACTGTTTTTT	CASSVQTENEKLFF
TRBV15	TRBJ2-3	NA	NA	TGTGCCACCAGCAGAGGAGGACCAGCAGATACGCAGTATTTT	CATSRGGPADTQYF
TRBV7-8	TRBJ1-5	NA	NA	TGTGCCAGCAGCTTACAACTTCAGCCCCAGCATTTT	CASSLQLQPQHF
TRBV28	TRBJ1-1	NA	NA	TGTGCCAGCAGTTTACTGATGGGGGTAGACACTGAAGCTTTCTTT	CASSLLMGVDTEAFF
TRBV21-1	TRBJ2-7	NA	NA	TGTGCCAGCAGCAAAGATGGTAACAGCTACGAGCAGTACTTC	CASSKDGNSYEQYF
TRBV9	TRBJ2-7	NA	NA	TGTGCCAGCAGCCCCGGGGTAGCCTCCTACGAGCAGTACTTC	CASSPGVASYEQYF
TRBV2	TRBJ2-7	NA	TRBD2	TGTGCCAGCAGTGACAGGCTAGCGGCCACCTACGAGCAGTACTTC	CASSDRLAATYEQYF
TRBV14	TRBJ2-1	once	TRBD2	TGTGCCAGCAGCCACCGTAGCGGGAGAAGGAGCAATGAGCAGTTCTTC	CASSHRSGRRSNEQFF
TRBV27	TRBJ2-7	once	NA	TGTGCCACCAGCCCATGGAAGTGGGAGCAGTACTTC	CATSPWKWEQYF
TRBV6-5	TRBJ2-7	NA	NA	TGTGCCAGCAGGGGAGGCGGGGAGCAGTACTTC	CASRGGGEQYF
TRBV4-1	TRBJ1-1	once	TRBD1	TGCGCCAGCAGCGAACAGGGACAGGCGCTTTACACTGAAGCTTTCTTT	CASSEQGQALYTEAFF
TRBV5-1	TRBJ1-3	NA	NA	TGCGCCAGCAGCTTGGTGACAGGAACTGGAAACACCATATATTTT	CASSLVTGTGNTIYF
TRBV9	TRBJ2-5	NA	TRBD1	TGTGCCAGCAGCAGCCAACAGGGGGGAGAGACCCAGTACTTC	CASSSQQGGETQYF
TRBV21-1	TRBJ1-5	NA	NA	TGTGCCAAACAGAAGGGCGGTAATAGCAATCAGCCCCAGCATTTT	CAKQKGGNSNQPQHF
TRBV6-5	TRBJ2-2	NA	NA	TGTGCCAGCGGTTCGGGTCTCCCGGGCGGGGAGCTGTTTTTT	CASGSGLPGGELFF
TRBV27	TRBJ2-7	NA	NA	TGTGCCAGCAGTTTATCGCTAGCCTCATACGAGCAGTACTTC	CASSLSLASYEQYF
TRBV7-9	TRBJ1-1	NA	NA	TGTGCCAGCCCCCTAGGGCCACAGGGTCTGAGTACTGAAGCTTTCTTT	CASPLGPQGLSTEAFF
TRBV7-3	TRBJ2-1	many	NA	TGTGCCAGCAGCTTACGGGGGACTCACCTCTACAATGAGCAGTTCTTC	CASSLRGTHLYNEQFF
TRBV7-3	TRBJ2-2	NA	NA	TGTGCCAGCAGCTTTTCCGGGGGCCGAGGCACCGGGGAGCTGTTTTTT	CASSFSGGRGTGELFF
TRBV19	TRBJ1-4	NA	NA	TGTGCCACCAAGTACAGGGAGGATGAAAAACTGTTTTTT	CATKYREDEKLFF
TRBV14	TRBJ1-3	few	NA	TGTGCCAGCAGCCAAGGGGTTCGGGCTGCGGGGCGAAACACCATATATTTT	CASSQGVRAAGRNTIYF
TRBV7-2	TRBJ2-5	few	TRBD2	TGTGCCAGCAGCTCCAGGGCACTAGCGGGACTCGAGACCCAGTACTTC	CASSSRALAGLETQYF
TRBV28	TRBJ2-1	NA	TRBD2	TGTGCCAGCACCAAAAAGGGAGGGAGCCCCTACAATGAGCAGTTCTTC	CASTKKGGSPYNEQFF
TRBV5-6	TRBJ2-7	once	NA	TGTGCCAGCAGAGTACAGGGCACCTACGAGCAGTACTTC	CASRVQGTYEQYF
TRBV28	TRBJ2-3	NA	TRBD2	TGTGCCAGCAGTATGACTAGCGGGAGGGCAGATACGCAGTATTTT	CASSMTSGRADTQYF
TRBV19	TRBJ2-5	NA	TRBD1	TGTGCCAGTAGTACCCACAGGGGCCAAGAGACCCAGTACTTC	CASSTHRGQETQYF
TRBV15	TRBJ2-5	NA	NA	TGTGCCACCAGCAGAGATTGGGAGACCCAGTACTTC	CATSRDWETQYF
TRBV7-8	TRBJ1-1	NA	NA	TGTGCCAGCAGCTTACGCAGGGTGGCTTTCTTT	CASSLRRVAFF
TRBV5-1	TRBJ1-1	NA	NA	TGCGCCAGCAGCGACAGGCTGAACACTGAAGCTTTCTTT	CASSDRLNTEAFF
TRBV6-1	TRBJ2-3	NA	TRBD2	TGTGCCAGCAGCCCTAGCGGAGCGGGCTCAGATACGCAGTATTTT	CASSPSGAGSDTQYF
TRBV11-1	TRBJ2-7	once	TRBD2	TGTGCCAGCAGCTTAGGCGGGGGATCGTTCGGCGAGCAGTACTTC	CASSLGGGSFGEQYF
TRBV5-1	TRBJ2-5	NA	NA	TGCGCCAGCAGCTTGGGTACTGTCGGAGAGACCCAGTACTTC	CASSLGTVGETQYF
TRBV2	TRBJ2-7	few	NA	TGTGCCACCCGGGACCAGACCTACGAGCAGTACTTC	CATRDQTYEQYF